A selection of T cell receptor beta chains follows, all from one sample in a study of blood T cells in healthy people across ages. TCRdb analysed the 5' RACE reads with MiXCR anew, one entry per CDR3 protein. The sample lists approximately 900,000 distinct CDR3 sequences, around 48% occurring once. Sequenced material: blood. The receptors come from a man aged 25 to 45 in good health. Both conserved end residues are trimmed from each CDR3.

>TRBV7-2|13|TRBJ2-1
ASSRGTSGYNEQF
>TRBV7-2|14|TRBJ1-1
ASSLAGALMNTEAF
>TRBV6-2/TRBV6-3|13|-
ASDQTGTGRSEQY
>TRBV14|13|TRBJ2-5
ASSQAWTGQETQY
>TRBV4-1|14|TRBJ2-3
ASSQSPDGGTDTQY
>TRBV29-1|16|TRBJ1-4
SVGVGGTDVWSNEKLF
>TRBV29-1|13|TRBJ2-1
SVEDPDGPDNEQF
>TRBV5-6|13|TRBJ2-7
ASSLPAGARNEQY
>TRBV7-2|13|TRBJ1-1
ASSIRTEMNAEAF
>TRBV7-3|12|TRBJ2-7
ASSSGQGDKEQY
>TRBV2|13|TRBJ2-3
ASSDGREGTDTQY
>TRBV3-1|12|TRBJ2-3
TSSQELGPNTQY
>TRBV3-1|11|TRBJ2-1
ASNQRGGNEQF
>TRBV6-5|12|TRBJ2-6
ASRIGSGANVLT
>TRBV27|10|TRBJ2-1
ASSSAYNEQF
>TRBV28|12|-
ASSQPGTGSEQY
>TRBV9|13|TRBJ2-1
ASSVEAGGYNEQF
>TRBV5-1|12|TRBJ2-3
ASSLEKRADTQY
>TRBV5-1|15|TRBJ2-1
ASSLAAGRLTYNEQF
>TRBV18|14|TRBJ2-3
ASSKSAGTSTDTQY
>TRBV4-1|14|TRBJ2-3
ASSQVLAGATDTQY
>TRBV12-3/TRBV12-4|12|-
ASTEYRVGYEQY
>TRBV6-5|14|TRBJ2-1
ASSSYTRTRGNEQF
>TRBV12-5|12|TRBJ2-5
ASGHDLQGNEQY
>TRBV25-1|13|TRBJ1-6
ASSGTGTGNSPLH
>TRBV7-9|11|TRBJ1-2
ASRLQGAGGYT
>TRBV7-2|14|TRBJ2-5
ASSLYETGRRETQY
>TRBV9|19|TRBJ2-1
ASSAQTGTGGLGGRLREQF
>TRBV4-2|13|TRBJ2-7
ASSQLTSGGDEQY
>TRBV21-1|14|TRBJ2-4
ASSPSRDGRKNIQY
>TRBV4-1|14|TRBJ1-2
ASSQLHTGPLDGYT
>TRBV6-6|11|-
ASSRDLNNEQY
>TRBV2|12|TRBJ1-5
ASSPGLWNQPQH
>TRBV27|14|TRBJ2-1
ASSLVAGLTYNEQF
>TRBV12-3/TRBV12-4|13|TRBJ1-2
ASSARQGSGYGYT
>TRBV4-2|14|TRBJ2-5
ASSQLRTSGAETQY
>TRBV5-1|12|TRBJ2-4
ASSLTEGTNIRY
>TRBV28|12|TRBJ1-2
ASGGPSPVYGYT
>TRBV2|10|TRBJ2-1
TSRIDRSEQF
>TRBV7-2|12|TRBJ2-1
ASSLGVSGNEQF
>TRBV10-3|13|TRBJ1-2
AIREGQAVNYGYT
>TRBV3-1|14|TRBJ2-1
ASSLRAAVSYNEQF
>TRBV7-6|14|TRBJ1-6
ASSRDAAGPNSPLH
>TRBV12-3/TRBV12-4|13|TRBJ1-6
ASTWEEDYNSPLH
>TRBV20-1|11|TRBJ2-7
SARPALSYEQY
>TRBV4-1|16|TRBJ2-1
ASSQEGLAGGARETQF
>TRBV9|17|TRBJ2-5
ASSVNPSGGTAAGETRY
>TRBV5-1|12|TRBJ1-2
ASSLDGTDNGYT
>TRBV27|15|TRBJ2-3
ASRTSGGRKGTDTQY
>TRBV4-1|13|TRBJ1-5
ASSGGQISNQPQH
>TRBV5-1|13|TRBJ2-5
ASSGAVGGQETQY
>TRBV9|19|TRBJ2-1
ASSPVGGGGALSSSYNEQF
>TRBV7-3|13|TRBJ2-7
ASSVDGRSSYEQY
>TRBV28|11|TRBJ2-1
ASSFGGHNEQF
>TRBV20-1|12|TRBJ2-7
SASRGRTVYEQY
>TRBV4-1|13|TRBJ2-4
ASSQDAVAKNIQY
>TRBV27|9|TRBJ2-5
ASSYASEQY
>TRBV7-6|12|TRBJ1-1
ASSWFGSDTEAF
>TRBV20-1|10|TRBJ1-1
SAIPLGAEAF
>TRBV7-8|14|TRBJ1-5
ASSLPQGRSNQPQH